These 9 T cell receptor beta chains originate from one sample sequenced in a study of neurological immune-mediated disorders. TCRdb passed the 5' RACE reads through MiXCR, listing each CDR3 protein once. The sample has roughly 14,000 distinct CDR3 sequences; more than 6% are singletons. Sequenced material: CD8+ T cells from blood. These receptors all stem from a middle-aged woman in good health.

This clonotype occurred many times. The chain links TRBV27 to TRBJ2-7; weak D call: TRBD1 (6 bases). The CDR3 has 15 residues. CDR1 MNHEY and CDR2 SMNVEV come from the germline V gene (reference sequence). V was trimmed by 0 bases and J by 6 bases, leaving 15 bases between them. The CDR3: CASSLSGAGSGEQYF. CDR3 coding DNA: TGTGCCAGCAGTTTATCGGGGGCCGGGTCAGGCGAGCAGTACTTC.

This clonotype has at least ten counts. V is TRBV5-1 and J is TRBJ1-1; unclear D gene. Trimming took 3 bases from V and 2 from J, leaving 14 bases between them. This CDR3 is 15 amino acids long. Germline loops: CDR1 SGHRS, CDR2 YFSETQ. The CDR3 is CASSYRRSINTEAFF. CDR3 DNA sequence: TGCGCCAGCAGCTACCGCCGGTCTATAAACACTGAAGCTTTCTTT.

At least ten counts were recorded for this clonotype. The CDR3 DNA follows: TGTGCCACCAGTCTTACCCCGGGACAGGGGGCGGATGAAGCTTTCTTT. Translation gives CATSLTPGQGADEAFF. The genes are TRBV15 and TRBJ1-1; TRBD1 aligns across 12 bases. Germline-derived CDR1 and CDR2 are LNHNV and YYDKDF (reference sequence). The junction had 12 bases not matched to a gene; V was cut back by 6 bases and J by 7 bases. CDR3 length: 16 amino acids.

By its share, this clonotype is medium-sized (0.01 to 0.1%). The chain has TRBV12-3 or TRBV12-4 and TRBJ2-3; possible D gene TRBD2, 6 bases. The length of the CDR3 is 11 residues. The V gene lost 8 bases and the J gene lost 3 bases, with 6 bases spanning the gap. The CDR3 sequence: CASGGTDTQYF. CDR3 nucleotides: TGTGCCAGCGGGGGGACAGATACGCAGTATTTT.

This clonotype was counted only a few times. A much larger clonotype is one base distant, so this may be a read error. This chain connects TRBV20-1 to TRBJ2-7; maybe TRBD2 (6 bases). Germline CDR1 reads DFQATT; CDR2 reads SNEGSKA (reference sequence). V was shortened by 8 bases and J by 5 bases, with 19 bases between the two germline ends. The CDR3 is 13 residues long. In DNA, the CDR3 is TGCAGTACCAGCCTAGTGGGGGAGGACGAGCAGTACTTC. Protein product: CSTSLVGEDEQYF.

This clonotype showed up many times. The chain joins TRBV7-8 to TRBJ1-3; D is unclear. Germline assignment: CDR1 SGHVS and CDR2 FQNEAQ. The germline V and J ends were trimmed by 5 bases and 4 bases, with 12 bases remaining between them. The length of the CDR3 is 14 residues. The CDR3 bases are TGTGCCAGCAGCGTCCTTGGGCCGGGAAACACCATATATTTT. Its protein is CASSVLGPGNTIYF.

This clonotype was recorded at least ten times. This chain connects TRBV7-8 to TRBJ2-3; 10 nucleotides line up with TRBD2. CDR3 length: 17 amino acids. Germline CDR1 reads SGHVS; CDR2 reads FQNEAQ. V shed 1 base and J 2 bases; nucleotides not matched to a gene: 6. CDR3 coding DNA: TGTGCCAGCAGCTTAGGTACTAGCGGGGATTACACAGATACGCAGTATTTT. It codes for CASSLGTSGDYTDTQYF.

This clonotype was found many times. This sequence joins TRBV7-9 and TRBJ2-1, with D perhaps TRBD2 (5 bases). Deletions cut 3 bases from V and 5 bases from J, with 23 bases between. CDR3 length: 18 amino acids. Germline loops: CDR1 SEHNR, CDR2 FQNEAQ (reference sequence). CDR3 residues: CASSFYPLAREGHNEQFF. CDR3 nucleotides: TGTGCCAGCAGCTTTTACCCGCTAGCCAGAGAGGGCCACAATGAGCAGTTCTTC. Full variable domain (missing parts from reference TRBV7-9 and TRBJ2-1): DTGVSQNPRHKITKRGQNVTFRCDPISEHNRLYWYRQTLGQGPEFLTYFQNEAQLEKSRLLSDRFSAERPKGSFSTLEIQRTEQGDSAMYLCASSFYPLAREGHNEQFFGPGTRLTVL.

This clonotype was counted many times. The chain has TRBV29-1 and TRBJ2-6; D possibly corresponds to TRBD1 (6 bases). The ends were cut back, 6 bases at V and 1 base at J, with 10 bases in the middle. Germline V gene data show CDR1 as SQVTM and CDR2 as ANQGSEA. The CDR3 loop spans 14 amino acids. CDR3 nucleotide sequence: TGCAGCGTCGGACAGTATTCTGGGGCCAACGTCCTGACTTTC. Its translation: CSVGQYSGANVLTF.